This is a list of T cell receptor beta chains from one sample in a study of T cell responses to AZD1222 COVID-19 vaccine. Clones were sequenced by immunoSEQ multiplex PCR, and TCRdb holds only the in-frame ones, with some missing. The sample contains 90,000 to 120,000 clones, roughly 90% of which appear only once. Sequencing used peripheral blood, obtained on day 0 of AZD1222 vaccination. The source of these receptors is an adult in good health. CDR3s include the opening cysteine and the closing phenylalanine or tryptophan. The D gene is left open where the match is weak. Size is stated for part of the rows, as once, few or many counts, or as a class when the clone is expanded.

D: -
J: TRBJ2-1
V: TRBV14
size: -
DNA: TGTGCCAGCTCCGTTTTTCTGACAGGCTCCCGGAATGAGCAGTTCTTC
CDR3: CASSVFLTGSRNEQFF

D: TRBD1
J: TRBJ1-2
V: TRBV29-1
size: -
DNA: TGCAGCGTTGGAACAGGGGGCGTCCCTAACTATGGCTACACCTTC
CDR3: CSVGTGGVPNYGYTF

D: -
J: TRBJ1-4
V: TRBV13
size: -
DNA: TGTGCCAGCAGCTTAGGGGGCCAGGGGGAAAAACTGTTTTTT
CDR3: CASSLGGQGEKLFF

D: -
J: TRBJ1-5
V: TRBV7-2
size: -
DNA: TGTGCCAGCAGCCGCGAACTCGTCTCCCTAGGCAATCAGCCCCAGCATTTT
CDR3: CASSRELVSLGNQPQHF

D: -
J: TRBJ2-6
V: TRBV4-3
size: -
DNA: TGCGCCAGCAGCCAGACAGGGGGTCTAGCGGGAGCGCTCTCTGGGGCCAACGTCCTGACTTTC
CDR3: CASSQTGGLAGALSGANVLTF

D: -
J: TRBJ1-5
V: TRBV7-2
size: -
DNA: TGTGCCAGCAGCTTAGATAAGGTCTATCGCAATCAGCCCCAGCATTTT
CDR3: CASSLDKVYRNQPQHF

D: -
J: TRBJ1-2
V: TRBV5-1
size: -
DNA: TGCGCCAGCAGCTTAACAGGGACGGAAGACTATGGCTACACCTTC
CDR3: CASSLTGTEDYGYTF

D: TRBD1
J: TRBJ1-4
V: TRBV9
size: -
DNA: TGTGCCAGCAGCGCTGGGGGTGACAGGGGAGGGGAAAAACTGTTTTTT
CDR3: CASSAGGDRGGEKLFF

D: -
J: TRBJ2-5
V: TRBV7-2
size: -
DNA: TGTGCCAGCAGAACCCCCGGGAGCCAAGAGACCCAGTACTTC
CDR3: CASRTPGSQETQYF

D: -
J: TRBJ1-2
V: TRBV6-2/TRBV6-3
size: -
DNA: TGTGCCAGCAGTGCAGTGAACTATGGCTACACCTTC
CDR3: CASSAVNYGYTF

D: TRBD1
J: TRBJ2-7
V: TRBV10-3
size: -
DNA: TGTGCCATCAGGGGACAGGGGCCCGATTCATACGAGCAGTACTTC
CDR3: CAIRGQGPDSYEQYF

D: -
J: TRBJ1-4
V: TRBV4-3
size: few
DNA: TGCGCCAGCAGCCAAGAGGGAGGGGCCGTAGCAAGGGGAGAAAAACTGTTTTTT
CDR3: CASSQEGGAVARGEKLFF

D: -
J: TRBJ2-1
V: TRBV28
size: once
DNA: TGTGCCAGCACCGGGGGGCGGGACAATGAGCAGTTCTTC
CDR3: CASTGGRDNEQFF

D: -
J: TRBJ2-4
V: TRBV5-1
size: -
DNA: TGCGCCAGCAGGTCCTCCAAAAACATTCAGTACTTC
CDR3: CASRSSKNIQYF

D: TRBD1
J: TRBJ2-2
V: TRBV7-2
size: -
DNA: TGTGCCAGCAGCTACCAACAGGGGGCCATCACCGGGGAGCTGTTTTTT
CDR3: CASSYQQGAITGELFF

D: -
J: TRBJ1-2
V: TRBV27
size: once
DNA: TGTGCCAGCAGTTTATCGGGGGGGACTGGCTACACCTTC
CDR3: CASSLSGGTGYTF

D: -
J: TRBJ2-7
V: TRBV7-2
size: -
DNA: TGTGCCACCTCCAGAGGGCAGGGGTCGTACGAGCAGTACTTC
CDR3: CATSRGQGSYEQYF

D: -
J: TRBJ2-7
V: TRBV7-3
size: -
DNA: TGTGCCAGCAGCAAATTAGGCTCCTACGAGCAGTACTTC
CDR3: CASSKLGSYEQYF

D: -
J: TRBJ1-1
V: TRBV27
size: -
DNA: TGTGCCAGCAGTTTATCGCAGGGGCCCACTGAAGCTTTCTTT
CDR3: CASSLSQGPTEAFF

D: -
J: TRBJ2-1
V: TRBV12-2
size: -
DNA: TGTGCAAGTCGCTTAAGGGACTTCTCCTACAATGAGCAGTTCTTC
CDR3: CASRLRDFSYNEQFF

D: TRBD2
J: TRBJ2-7
V: TRBV19
size: once
DNA: TGTGCCAGTAGTGCACCGGGACTAGCGGGAGCCTTATACGAGCAGTACTTC
CDR3: CASSAPGLAGALYEQYF

D: -
J: TRBJ1-3
V: TRBV18
size: once
DNA: TGTGCCAGCTCATCCGACATAAGCTCTGGAAACACCATATATTTT
CDR3: CASSSDISSGNTIYF

D: -
J: TRBJ2-1
V: TRBV27
size: -
DNA: TGTGCCAGCAGTTTTCCACTCTCCTACAATGAGCAGTTCTTC
CDR3: CASSFPLSYNEQFF

D: TRBD2
J: TRBJ2-3
V: TRBV10-3
size: -
DNA: TGTGCCACCTCCGGGACTAGCGGGATCAGGGGATCCACAGATACGCAGTATTTT
CDR3: CATSGTSGIRGSTDTQYF

D: -
J: TRBJ1-6
V: TRBV11-3
size: -
DNA: TGTGCCAGCAGCTTGGTGGACGGTGGTCATTCACCCCTCCACTTT
CDR3: CASSLVDGGHSPLHF

D: -
J: TRBJ2-2
V: TRBV5-1
size: -
DNA: TGCGCCAGCTTCCAAGGGGGCACCGGGGAGCTGTTTTTT
CDR3: CASFQGGTGELFF

D: TRBD1
J: TRBJ1-2
V: TRBV2
size: -
DNA: TGTGCCAGCAGTGAGGGCCCCGAGACAGGGGCCCTTAACTATGGCTACACCTTC
CDR3: CASSEGPETGALNYGYTF

D: -
J: TRBJ1-5
V: TRBV5-1
size: -
DNA: TGCGCCAGCAGCTTGGGGACCCAAAATCAGCCCCAGCATTTT
CDR3: CASSLGTQNQPQHF

D: -
J: TRBJ1-6
V: TRBV28
size: -
DNA: TGTGCCAGCAGTTCGGGACCGCTATCACGCTCACCCCTCCACTTT
CDR3: CASSSGPLSRSPLHF

D: -
J: TRBJ1-3
V: TRBV30
size: -
DNA: TGTGCCTGGAGCACAGGGAGCTTTGGAAACACCATATATTTT
CDR3: CAWSTGSFGNTIYF

D: TRBD1
J: TRBJ1-4
V: TRBV7-9
size: once
DNA: TGTGCCAGCAGCCTTAGACAGGGAGGCGAAAAACTGTTTTTT
CDR3: CASSLRQGGEKLFF

D: -
J: TRBJ2-7
V: TRBV3-1/TRBV3-2
size: -
DNA: TGTGCCAGCAGCTCCCCCTCCTACGAGCAGTACTTC
CDR3: CASSSPSYEQYF

D: -
J: TRBJ2-3
V: TRBV29-1
size: -
DNA: TGCAGCGTTGGGGCAGCTAGCACAGATACGCAGTATTTT
CDR3: CSVGAASTDTQYF

D: TRBD1
J: TRBJ2-2
V: TRBV5-4
size: -
DNA: TGTGCCAGCAGCGGACAGGGGAACACCGGGGAGCTGTTTTTT
CDR3: CASSGQGNTGELFF

D: -
J: TRBJ1-1
V: TRBV3-1/TRBV3-2
size: -
DNA: TGTGCCAGCAGCCAAGATGTATCGCAGGGGAGGAACACTGAAGCTTTCTTT
CDR3: CASSQDVSQGRNTEAFF

D: -
J: TRBJ2-6
V: TRBV19
size: once
DNA: TGTGCCAGTACCCTGGGGACGGTCTCTGGGGCCAACGTCCTGACTTTC
CDR3: CASTLGTVSGANVLTF

D: -
J: TRBJ2-7
V: TRBV4-3
size: once
DNA: TGCGCCAGCAGCGGAGGTGGGGAATCCTACGAGCAGTACTTC
CDR3: CASSGGGESYEQYF

D: -
J: TRBJ1-4
V: TRBV19
size: -
DNA: TGTGCCAGTAATTCCCTCAGGGTGAAAGAAAAACTGTTTTTT
CDR3: CASNSLRVKEKLFF

D: -
J: TRBJ1-2
V: TRBV19
size: -
DNA: TGTGCCAGTAGTGACAGGAACTATGGCTACACCTTC
CDR3: CASSDRNYGYTF

D: TRBD2
J: TRBJ2-3
V: TRBV7-3
size: -
DNA: TGTGCCAGCAGCCCGAGCGGGAGCGCCACAGATACGCAGTATTTT
CDR3: CASSPSGSATDTQYF

D: -
J: TRBJ2-1
V: TRBV20-1
size: -
DNA: TGCAGTGCTAGAGATCGGGGGCGGCAGTTCTTC
CDR3: CSARDRGRQFF

D: TRBD1
J: TRBJ2-2
V: TRBV5-8
size: -
DNA: TGTGCCAGCAGCCACGGACAGGAACGGTACACCGGGGAGCTGTTTTTT
CDR3: CASSHGQERYTGELFF

D: -
J: TRBJ2-2
V: TRBV7-2
size: few
DNA: TGTGCCAGCAGCTTAGCGTTGGCCGGGGAGCTGTTTTTT
CDR3: CASSLALAGELFF

D: -
J: TRBJ2-7
V: TRBV28
size: -
DNA: TGTGCCAGCAGTTCAGGGCCTCCCTACGAGCAGTACTTC
CDR3: CASSSGPPYEQYF

D: TRBD1
J: TRBJ1-1
V: TRBV6-5
size: -
DNA: TGTGCCAGCAGTTGGGACAGGGGCAGCACTGAAGCTTTCTTT
CDR3: CASSWDRGSTEAFF

D: TRBD2
J: TRBJ2-1
V: TRBV5-1
size: -
DNA: TGCGCCAGCAGCTCAGCACCGGGACTAGCTTCCAATGAGCAGTTCTTC
CDR3: CASSSAPGLASNEQFF